Below, one T cell receptor beta chain is given with its context. A single record per CDR3 protein comes from TCRdb applying MiXCR to the 5' RACE reads. The profile shows about 60,000 distinct CDR3 sequences, roughly 30% of them singletons. Germline V lookup: CDR1 MNHNY, CDR2 SVGAGI (reference sequence). The CDR3 length is 15 residues. Trimming shortened V by 4 bases and J by 5 bases, and 14 bases separated the two germline ends. The chain employs TRBV6-6 and TRBJ1-4; D ambiguous. Material: tumor-infiltrating naive CD4+ T cells sorted from the breast tumor. Subset specified: naive CD4+ T cells, CD4+CD45RA+CD25-. The clonotype was recovered from a female donor with breast cancer. The CDR3 DNA reads TGTGCCAGCAGTTTCCTTGGGGTAGGGAATGAAAAACTGTTTTTT. It codes for CASSFLGVGNEKLFF.